These T cell receptor beta chains were read from a single sample in a study of T-cell reconstitution after alpha-beta-depleted transplantation in children. TCRdb reprocessed the PCR reads with MiXCR, giving one entry per CDR3 protein. The top ten hold around 0.79% of the sample, which has roughly 670,000 distinct CDR3 sequences, around 13% seen once. The sequencing used PBMCs, collected before TCRalphabeta/CD19-depleted stem cell transplant. These receptors all stem from a girl aged 2-9 years with congenital amegakaryocytic thrombocytopenia, due to receive a stem cell transplant. The CDR3 runs from the conserved cysteine through the conserved F or W. The order of the fields is D gene, clone size, J gene, V gene, CDR3 DNA, CDR3 protein. A D gene is named only where the DNA matches it firmly. Some rows have no size entry. The others give once, few or many, or a class for an expanded clone.

>TRBD1|many|TRBJ2-3|TRBV20-1
TGCAGTGCTAGAGAGCCTCTCCGGGACAGAGTGACAGATACGCAGTATTTT
CSAREPLRDRVTDTQYF
>.|few|TRBJ2-1|TRBV28
TGTGCCAGCAGTTTGACAGGAAATATCTACAATGAGCAGTTCTTC
CASSLTGNIYNEQFF
>TRBD2|few|TRBJ2-7|TRBV20-1
TGCAGTGCTAGAGACCTAGCGGGAGTCTACGAGCAGTACTTC
CSARDLAGVYEQYF
>.|.|TRBJ2-3|TRBV7-2
TGTGCCAGCAGCTTCAGGGGTGTTGGCACAGATACGCAGTATTTT
CASSFRGVGTDTQYF
>.|few|TRBJ2-7|TRBV5-1
TGCGCCAGCAGCTTGTTGGAGAGGGAGCAGTACTTC
CASSLLEREQYF
>.|.|TRBJ2-1|TRBV12-3/TRBV12-4
TGTGCCAGCAGTCCCCAGGGGATACTCGAGTTCTTC
CASSPQGILEFF
>TRBD2|many|TRBJ2-2|TRBV5-1
TGCGCCAGCAGCTTGGCCCTAGCGGGAGGACCGAACACCGGGGAGCTGTTTTTT
CASSLALAGGPNTGELFF
>.|few|TRBJ2-3|TRBV7-3
TGTGCCAGCAGCTCCCTGGTGGGGGATACGCAGTATTTT
CASSSLVGDTQYF
>TRBD2|.|TRBJ2-1|TRBV20-1
TGCAGTGCTAGAACTCTGGGGGGGTCCTACAATGAGCAGTTCTTC
CSARTLGGSYNEQFF
>.|many|TRBJ2-7|TRBV20-1
TGCAGTGCTAGAGATACTTCGTACGAGCAGTACTTC
CSARDTSYEQYF
>.|many|TRBJ1-1|TRBV7-9
TGTGCCAGCAGCTTAAAAGTTTTGAACACTGAAGCTTTCTTT
CASSLKVLNTEAFF
>.|.|TRBJ2-7|TRBV28
TGTGCCAGCAGGTACTCTTCGGACGGGTGGCGCCCCCACGAGCAGTACTTC
CASRYSSDGWRPHEQYF
>.|many|TRBJ2-5|TRBV10-3
TGTGCCACACATACGGAGGACGGGCAGGAGACCCAGTACTTC
CATHTEDGQETQYF
>.|few|TRBJ2-1|TRBV27
TGTGCCAGCAGCAACTTATGGGCGGGACCCCCCTTCGGTGAGCAGTTCTTC
CASSNLWAGPPFGEQFF
>.|.|TRBJ2-5|TRBV20-1
TGCAGTGCTAGAGATGTCGCAGTGGCCTTTTTGTACCAAGAGACCCAGTACTTC
CSARDVAVAFLYQETQYF
>.|many|TRBJ1-1|TRBV7-9
TGTGCCAGCAGCGAAGGTGGGGCTGAAGCTTTCTTT
CASSEGGAEAFF
>.|many|TRBJ2-1|TRBV27
TGTGCCAGCAGTTGGGGATCCTACAATGAGCAGTTCTTC
CASSWGSYNEQFF
>.|many|TRBJ2-3|TRBV29-1
TGCAGCGTTGCCCGGGACGGCGATGGGCAAGATACGCAGTATTTT
CSVARDGDGQDTQYF
>.|many|TRBJ2-5|TRBV4-1
TGCGCCAGCAGCCAAGTATTGAGGATTAAAGAGACCCAGTACTTC
CASSQVLRIKETQYF
>.|few|TRBJ2-7|TRBV7-2
TGTGCCAGCAGCTTAGACGGGGGTCCCGGGTACTTC
CASSLDGGPGYF
>TRBD1|.|TRBJ2-7|TRBV5-1
TGCGCCAGCAGTCCCTGGACAGGGGTCGTCGAGCAGTACTTC
CASSPWTGVVEQYF
>.|.|TRBJ2-1|TRBV19
TGTGCCACCCTAGTTCGAGAAGGGGGAGAAGGATGGGGCAATGAGCAGTTCTTC
CATLVREGGEGWGNEQFF
>.|few|TRBJ2-7|TRBV15
TGTGCCACCAGCAGAGGACGGATGAATACTTACGAGCAGTACTTC
CATSRGRMNTYEQYF
>TRBD2|.|TRBJ2-1|TRBV19
TGTGCCAGTAAAACCGGGACTAATGCTATCAATGAGCAGTTCTTC
CASKTGTNAINEQFF
>.|many|TRBJ1-5|TRBV5-1
TGCGCCAGCAGCCCCGGGAGCGGCAATCAGCCCCAGCATTTT
CASSPGSGNQPQHF
>TRBD1|few|TRBJ1-2|TRBV29-1
TGCAGCGTTGGGACAGGGGGGGACTATGGCTACACCTTC
CSVGTGGDYGYTF